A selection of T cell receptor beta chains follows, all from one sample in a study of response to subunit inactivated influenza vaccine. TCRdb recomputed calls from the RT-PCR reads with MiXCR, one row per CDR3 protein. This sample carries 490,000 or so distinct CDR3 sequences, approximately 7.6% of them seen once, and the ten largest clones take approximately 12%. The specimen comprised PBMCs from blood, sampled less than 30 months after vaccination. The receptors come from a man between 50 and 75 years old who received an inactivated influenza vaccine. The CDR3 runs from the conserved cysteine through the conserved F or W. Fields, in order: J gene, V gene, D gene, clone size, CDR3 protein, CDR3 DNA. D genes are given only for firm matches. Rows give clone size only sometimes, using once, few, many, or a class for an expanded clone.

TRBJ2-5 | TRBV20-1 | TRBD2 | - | CCAPRLAGGPRETQYF | TGCTGTGCTCCCAGACTAGCGGGAGGGCCAAGAGAGACCCAGTACTTC
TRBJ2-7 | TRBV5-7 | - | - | CASSLTGPSYEQYF | TGTGCCAGCAGCTTAACCGGGCCTTCCTACGAGCAGTACTTC
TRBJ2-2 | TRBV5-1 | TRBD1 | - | CASSLAPTGPNTGELFF | TGCGCCAGCAGCTTGGCCCCGACAGGGCCCAACACCGGGGAGCTGTTTTTT
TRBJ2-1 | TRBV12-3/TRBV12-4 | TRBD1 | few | CASSFSDRAHEQFF | TGTGCCAGCAGTTTTTCGGACAGGGCCCATGAGCAGTTCTTC
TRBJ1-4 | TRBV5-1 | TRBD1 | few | CASSFRQGAHEKLFF | TGCGCCAGCAGCTTTAGACAGGGGGCTCATGAAAAACTGTTTTTT
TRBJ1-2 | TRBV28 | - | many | CASRAPGGYGYTF | TGTGCCAGCCGCGCTCCGGGGGGATATGGCTACACCTTC
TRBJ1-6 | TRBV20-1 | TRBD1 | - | CSAQDRAYYNSPLHF | TGCAGTGCTCAGGACAGGGCCTACTATAATTCACCCCTCCACTTT
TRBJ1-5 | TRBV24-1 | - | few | CATTSRHTNQPQHF | TGTGCCACCACATCCCGACATACTAATCAGCCCCAGCATTTT
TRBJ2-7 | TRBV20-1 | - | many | CSAREGAVTYEQYF | TGCAGTGCTAGAGAGGGGGCTGTCACCTACGAGCAGTACTTC
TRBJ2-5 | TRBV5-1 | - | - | CASSFAGVSGETQYF | TGCGCCAGCAGCTTCGCAGGGGTATCAGGAGAGACCCAGTACTTC
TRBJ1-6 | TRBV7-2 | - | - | CASTPLGGRNSPLHF | TGTGCCAGCACTCCCCTTGGGGGACGGAATTCACCCCTCCACTTT
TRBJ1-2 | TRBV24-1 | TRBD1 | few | CATSDWDSYGYTF | TGTGCCACCAGTGATTGGGACAGCTATGGCTACACCTTC
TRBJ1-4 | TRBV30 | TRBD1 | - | CAWSVIDRGPEKLFF | TGTGCCTGGAGTGTAATTGACAGGGGGCCTGAAAAACTGTTTTTT
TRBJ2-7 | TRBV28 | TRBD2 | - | CASSFVRGGVYEQYF | TGTGCCAGCAGTTTTGTTCGCGGGGGGGTCTACGAGCAGTACTTC
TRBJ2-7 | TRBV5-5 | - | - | CASSRRFGGYEQYF | TGTGCCAGCAGCCGGCGGTTTGGCGGGTACGAGCAGTACTTC
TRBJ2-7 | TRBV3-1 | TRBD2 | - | CASSPLRGLASYEQYF | TGTGCCAGCAGCCCGTTGCGGGGACTAGCGTCCTACGAGCAGTACTTC
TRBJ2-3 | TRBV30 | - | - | CAWSPGPYTDTQYF | TGTGCCTGGAGTCCGGGACCCTACACAGATACGCAGTATTTT
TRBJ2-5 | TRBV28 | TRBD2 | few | CASSSGTEDTQYF | TGTGCCAGCAGTAGCGGGACCGAAGATACCCAGTACTTC
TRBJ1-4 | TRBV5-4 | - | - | CASSLGSEGLELFF | TGTGCCAGCAGCTTGGGATCGGAGGGTTTGGAACTGTTTTTT
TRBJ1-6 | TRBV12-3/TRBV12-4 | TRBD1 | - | CASSLARQGASPLHF | TGTGCCAGCAGTTTAGCGCGTCAGGGGGCTTCACCCCTCCACTTT
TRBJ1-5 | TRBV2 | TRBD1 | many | CASSTFLDRTNQPQHF | TGTGCCAGCAGTACTTTCCTGGACAGGACCAATCAGCCCCAGCATTTT
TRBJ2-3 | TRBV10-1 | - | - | CASAMAMSGGTQYF | TGCGCCAGCGCGATGGCGATGAGTGGGGGTACGCAGTATTTT
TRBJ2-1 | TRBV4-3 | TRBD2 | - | CASSPAWGREVGNEQFF | TGCGCCAGCAGCCCGGCTTGGGGGCGGGAGGTTGGAAATGAGCAGTTCTTC
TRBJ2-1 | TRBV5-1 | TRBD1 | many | CASSPGQLYNEQFF | TGCGCCAGTTCTCCGGGACAGCTATACAATGAGCAGTTCTTC
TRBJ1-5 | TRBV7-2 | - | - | CASSLWGLSNQPQHF | TGTGCCAGCAGCTTATGGGGGTTGAGCAATCAGCCCCAGCATTTT
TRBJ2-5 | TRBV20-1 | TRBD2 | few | CSARFPSGGVQETQYF | TGCAGTGCCCGGTTCCCCAGCGGGGGGGTTCAAGAGACCCAGTACTTC